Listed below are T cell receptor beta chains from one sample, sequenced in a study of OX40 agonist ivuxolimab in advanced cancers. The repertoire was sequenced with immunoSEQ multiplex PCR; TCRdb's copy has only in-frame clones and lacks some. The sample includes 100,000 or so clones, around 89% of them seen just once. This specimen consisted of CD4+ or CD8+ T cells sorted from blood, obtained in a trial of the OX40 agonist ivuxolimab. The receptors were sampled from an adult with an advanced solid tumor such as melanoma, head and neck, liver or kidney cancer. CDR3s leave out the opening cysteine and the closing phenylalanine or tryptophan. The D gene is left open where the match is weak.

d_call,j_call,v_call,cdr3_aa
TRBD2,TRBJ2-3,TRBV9,ASSVGASGIADTQY
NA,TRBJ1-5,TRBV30,AWSPGPYQPQH
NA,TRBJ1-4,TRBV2,ASSTYSATNEKLF
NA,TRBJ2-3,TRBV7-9,ASSRAGISTDTQY
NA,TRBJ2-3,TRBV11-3,ASSPQGFSTDTQY
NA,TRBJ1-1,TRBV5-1,ASTEGSFLNTEAF
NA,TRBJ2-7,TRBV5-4,ASSLVGRGEQY
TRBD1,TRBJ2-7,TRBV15,ATSPVSDRARNEQY
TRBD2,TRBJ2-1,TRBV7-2,ASSLQASGAGEQF
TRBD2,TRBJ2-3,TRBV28,AHRTSGSTDTQY
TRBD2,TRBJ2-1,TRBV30,AFRGGTSGRDYNEQF
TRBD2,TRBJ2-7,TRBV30,AWSRPWGTRFYEQY
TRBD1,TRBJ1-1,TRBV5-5,ASSLGGVGGITEAF
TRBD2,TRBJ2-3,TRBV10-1,ASSESNLLAGGPTDTQY
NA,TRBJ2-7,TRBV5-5,ASSFGLGGYEQY
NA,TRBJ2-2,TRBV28,ASRGTTGTANTGELF
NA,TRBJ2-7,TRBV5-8,ASSLGGTYEQY
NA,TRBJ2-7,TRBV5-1,ASSRDPTHYEQY
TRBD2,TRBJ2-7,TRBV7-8,ASSLALAFGYEQY
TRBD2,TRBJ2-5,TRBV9,ASSVGPSGQETQY